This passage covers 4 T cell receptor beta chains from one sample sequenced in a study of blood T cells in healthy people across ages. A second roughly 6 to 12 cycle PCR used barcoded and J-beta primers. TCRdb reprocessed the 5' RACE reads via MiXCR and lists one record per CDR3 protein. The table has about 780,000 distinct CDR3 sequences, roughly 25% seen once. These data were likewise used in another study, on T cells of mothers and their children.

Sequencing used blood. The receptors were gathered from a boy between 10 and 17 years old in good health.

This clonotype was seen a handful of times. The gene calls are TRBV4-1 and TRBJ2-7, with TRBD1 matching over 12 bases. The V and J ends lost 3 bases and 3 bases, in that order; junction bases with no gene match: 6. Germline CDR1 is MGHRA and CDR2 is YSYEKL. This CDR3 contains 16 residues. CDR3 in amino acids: CASSHVGQGAIYEQYF. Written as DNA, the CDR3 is TGCGCCAGCAGCCACGTGGGACAGGGGGCGATCTACGAGCAGTACTTC.

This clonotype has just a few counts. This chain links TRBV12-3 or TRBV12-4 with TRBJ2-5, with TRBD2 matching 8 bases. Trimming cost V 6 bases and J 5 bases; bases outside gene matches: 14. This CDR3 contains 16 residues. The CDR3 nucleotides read TGTGCCAGCAGCCCCCGGGGGGGGCCTACCGAGGAGACCCAGTACTTC. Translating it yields CASSPRGGPTEETQYF.

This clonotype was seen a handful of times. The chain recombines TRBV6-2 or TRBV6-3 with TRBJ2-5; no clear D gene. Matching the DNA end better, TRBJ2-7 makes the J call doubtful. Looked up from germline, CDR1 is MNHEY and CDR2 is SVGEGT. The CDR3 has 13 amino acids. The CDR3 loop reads CASSYSPSYEQYF. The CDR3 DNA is TGTGCCAGCAGTTACTCTCCCTCCTACGAGCAGTACTTC.

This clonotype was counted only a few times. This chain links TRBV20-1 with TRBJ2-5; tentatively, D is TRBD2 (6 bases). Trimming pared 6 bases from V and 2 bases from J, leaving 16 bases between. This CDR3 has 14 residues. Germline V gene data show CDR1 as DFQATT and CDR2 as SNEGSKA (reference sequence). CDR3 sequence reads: CSAHIPGVQETQYF. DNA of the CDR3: TGCAGTGCCCATATACCGGGGGTTCAAGAGACCCAGTACTTC.